This T cell receptor (beta chain) was retrieved from a study of blood T cell repertoires in COVID-19. Looking at the study overall: Some COVID-19 samples were acute and others convalescent; all came from the United States, Italy and Spain. T cells, B-cell-depleted T cells, or PBMCs supplied cDNA or gDNA.

Original data processing: Cell counts per sample came from amplifying reference gene primers. TCRdb's table, derived via immunoSEQ multiplex PCR, lists solely in-frame clones and lacks some. The D gene and trimming were derived from the DNA, and the V and J assignments and clone size from that table. The sample gives under 300,000 clones, approximately 86% of which show up once; roughly 0.8% is in the top ten. V dropped 1 base and J dropped 4; count of bases not matched to a gene: 5. CDR1 and CDR2 from the germline V gene are SGHVS and FQNEAQ. The CDR3 loop spans 16 amino acids. The sequencing input was peripheral blood. The chain couples TRBV7-8 to TRBJ2-3; 10 nucleotides line up with TRBD2. The TCR comes from a woman younger than 45 with acute or convalescent COVID-19. This chain's CDR3 is CASSLVLAGLSDTQYF. CDR3 nucleotide sequence: TGTGCCAGCAGCTTAGTACTAGCGGGATTATCAGATACGCAGTATTTT.